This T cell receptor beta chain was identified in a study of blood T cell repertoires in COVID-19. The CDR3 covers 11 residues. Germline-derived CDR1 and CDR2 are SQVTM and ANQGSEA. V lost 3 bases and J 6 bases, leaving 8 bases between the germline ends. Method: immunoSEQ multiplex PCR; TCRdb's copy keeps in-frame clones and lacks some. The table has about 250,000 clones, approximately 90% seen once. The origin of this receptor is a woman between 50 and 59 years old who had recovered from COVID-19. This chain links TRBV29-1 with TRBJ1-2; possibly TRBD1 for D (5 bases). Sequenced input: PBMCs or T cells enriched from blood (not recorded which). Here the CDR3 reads CSVEQGHGYTF. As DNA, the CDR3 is TGCAGCGTTGAGCAGGGTCATGGCTACACCTTC.